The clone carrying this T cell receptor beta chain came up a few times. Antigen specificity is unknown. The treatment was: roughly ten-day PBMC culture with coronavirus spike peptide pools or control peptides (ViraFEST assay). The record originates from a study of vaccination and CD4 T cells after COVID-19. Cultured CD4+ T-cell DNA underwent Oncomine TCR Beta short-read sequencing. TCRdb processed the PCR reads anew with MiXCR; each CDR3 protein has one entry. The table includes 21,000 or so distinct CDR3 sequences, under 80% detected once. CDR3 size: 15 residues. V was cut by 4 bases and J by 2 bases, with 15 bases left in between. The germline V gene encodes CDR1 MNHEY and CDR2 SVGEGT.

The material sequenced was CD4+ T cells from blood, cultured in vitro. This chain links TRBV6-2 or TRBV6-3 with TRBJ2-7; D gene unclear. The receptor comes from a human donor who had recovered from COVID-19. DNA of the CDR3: TGTGCCAGCAGTTTCATGCCACAGTTAACCTACGAGCAGTACTTC. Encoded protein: CASSFMPQLTYEQYF.